This TCR beta chain was obtained from a study of shared clonotypes between healthy human individuals. Across the study: Each donor's CD4 naive and CD4 memory cells filled three plates apiece, CD8 naive two, and CD8 memory one. Study observations and caveats: Among non-shared clonotypes, generation probabilities were lower than among those shared by all four donors. At large depth, rarefaction still showed sorted-subset sequencing to be incomplete.

This clone was counted a few times. The antigen remains unidentified. There are 14 residues in the CDR3. V was pared by 6 bases and J by 0 bases, with 1 base of the junction left unmatched. The germline CDR1 and CDR2 sequences are MNHEY and SVGAGI. Clones were read by immunoSEQ multiplex PCR, and TCRdb kept only the in-frame ones, dropping some. Of nearly 1,000,000 clones in the sample, over 60% were seen once. CD4+ cells underwent separation, giving CD45RA+ naive and CD45RA-negative memory subsets. The V call is TRBV6-5, the J call TRBJ2-2, with TRBD1 identical over 7 bases. The TCR comes from a man between 18 and 35 years old in good health. The sequenced material came from memory CD4+ T cells sorted from blood. Described subset: CD45RA-negative fraction. The DNA of the CDR3 is TGTGCCAGCAGAGGGACAGCGAACACCGGGGAGCTGTTTTTT. Translated, it gives CASRGTANTGELFF.